The 5 T cell receptor beta chains reported below all come from one sample, sequenced in a study of blood T cell repertoires in COVID-19. Sequencing was performed with immunoSEQ multiplex PCR; in TCRdb, only in-frame clones are kept and a portion is missing. The sample contains some 200,000 clones, more than 80% of which appear only once. The sequencing input was peripheral blood. These receptors all come from an older woman with acute or convalescent COVID-19.

This chain links TRBV28 with TRBJ1-1, with D perhaps TRBD1 (5 bases). V lost 8 bases and J 6 bases, leaving 19 bases between the germline ends. The CDR3 extends over 14 amino acids. CDR1 and CDR2 (germline): MDHEN, SYDVKM. The CDR3 region is CASRAPRDSSEAFF. The CDR3 region has the DNA TGTGCCAGCCGCGCCCCCCGCGACAGCTCTGAAGCTTTCTTT.

This rearrangement joins TRBV4-1 to TRBJ1-2; D gene uncertain. V was cut by 0 bases and J by 4 bases, with 6 bases left in between. The CDR3 contains 13 residues. Per germline, CDR1 MGHRA and CDR2 YSYEKL. CDR3 amino acids: CASSQDGLYGYTF. CDR3 sequence (DNA): TGCGCCAGCAGCCAAGATGGACTCTATGGCTACACCTTC.

The chain is built from TRBV11-2 and TRBJ2-1; TRBD2 matches at 10 bases. The CDR3 is 15 amino acids. Trimming cost V 5 bases and J 2 bases; bases outside gene matches: 3. CDR1 and CDR2 (germline): SGHAT, FQNNGV. CDR3: CASSPGTSAYNEQFF. The CDR3 DNA reads as TGTGCCAGCAGCCCCGGGACTAGCGCCTACAATGAGCAGTTCTTC.

The V and J genes are TRBV5-1 and TRBJ1-6, with no clear D. CDR1 is SGHRS and CDR2 is YFSETQ in the germline V gene. CDR3 length equals 15 residues. The V end was cut by 0 bases, the J end by 4 bases, with 8 bases between. This chain's CDR3 is CASSLGTEYNSPLHF. The CDR3 DNA reads TGCGCCAGCAGCTTGGGAACAGAGTATAATTCACCCCTCCACTTT.

The chain uses TRBV10-3 and TRBJ2-1; possibly TRBD2 for D (5 bases). V was trimmed by 0 bases and J by 14 bases, leaving 17 bases between them. CDR3 size: 14 residues. The germline V gene encodes CDR1 ENHRY and CDR2 SYGVKD. The CDR3 coding sequence is TGTGCCATCAGTGAGTCTTTGGGGAGTAGGGATAAGTTCTTC. Residues: CAISESLGSRDKFF.